This TCR beta chain is from a study of T cell clonotyping in hematopoietic cell transplantation. Regarding the study as a whole: Cells were unsorted, so CD4 and CD8 contributions were not separated. Pathologically expanded recipient clonotypes increased progressively from day 30 to day 180 as diversity fell. At the given depth, recipient repertoires were over 95% de novo clonotypes.

The method was immunoSEQ multiplex PCR; TCRdb's version includes in-frame clones alone and lacks a portion of them. The sample lists around 8,400 clones, roughly 80% occurring once. Germline V gives CDR1 SQVTM, CDR2 ANQGSEA. Germline trimming cut 7 bases from V and 2 bases from J; bases unmatched to any gene: 2. The CDR3 length is 12 residues. Points on this clone: The antigen remains unidentified.

This TCR was sampled from a female patient aged 50-59 years who had an allogeneic stem cell transplant from an unrelated donor, so the T cells may come from the graft donor. Some clones in this sample may be carry-over from other donors' samples. The chain couples TRBV29-1 to TRBJ1-2; 9 bases agree with TRBD1. Sequenced here: peripheral blood mononuclear cells, sampled 180 days after allogeneic stem cell transplant. Here the CDR3 reads CSAGQGNYGYTF. CDR3 bases: TGCAGCGCAGGACAGGGGAACTATGGCTACACCTTC.